Included here is one T cell receptor beta chain sequence, with context. Its antigen is currently unknown. Germline lookup yields CDR1 SGHRS and CDR2 YFSETQ. V lost 0 bases and J lost 10, with 13 bases in between. This CDR3 comprises 13 residues. The data belong to a study of cytomegalovirus exposure and HLA in healthy donors. Whole-study results and caveats: Researchers reportedly found TCR beta sequences accurately predicted most subjects' HLA-A and HLA-B alleles. The availability of immune exposure information extended only to CMV serostatus. Three chains tied to CMV proved CMV antigen-specific in vitro.

PCR employed 60 Vbeta and 13 Jbeta primers. In the source study's methods: About 12 million of 65 million to 95 million unique TCR beta chains were shared, per a later count. Libraries were prepared by immunoSEQ multiplex PCR; TCRdb keeps only in-frame clonotypes and omits some of them. V and J calls and clone size follow that table, whereas D and trimming were derived from the DNA. This table has 200,000 to 250,000 clones, 79% appearing once. The rearrangement uses TRBV5-1 and TRBJ1-1; perhaps TRBD1 as D (5 bases). The sequence was collected from a man aged 50 to 60 in good health and CMV-seronegative. The specimen sequenced was PBMCs. CDR3 protein: CASSLVDSLGAFF. CDR3 DNA sequence: TGCGCCAGCAGCTTGGTCGACAGCTTAGGAGCTTTCTTT.